These T cell receptor beta chains were read from a single sample in a study of blood T cell repertoires in COVID-19. Sequencing used immunoSEQ multiplex PCR; TCRdb keeps in-frame clones, though not all of them. The table lists 97,000 or so clones, around nine tenths of them singletons. Sequenced sample: peripheral blood. All receptors come from a man over 45 with active or convalescent COVID-19. The CDR3 runs from the conserved cysteine through the conserved F or W.

cdr3_length v_call cdr3_aa
14 TRBV27 CASSLDRRPRGYTF
16 TRBV5-6 CASSLGLAGVHYEQYF
13 TRBV2 CASRGSQGQPQHF
15 TRBV19 CASSIQGSANSPLHF
15 TRBV7-2 CASSRPTGNQETQYF
15 TRBV9 CASSASGTPREEQYF
15 TRBV7-6 CASSLDRGALDTQYF
15 TRBV7-9 CASSLLSGQGDEQFF
13 TRBV28 CASRREPNQPQHF
15 TRBV4-2 CASSQTGQDGYGYTF
16 TRBV3-1/TRBV3-2 CASSQDSEELDVELFF
17 TRBV4-3 CASSQAYSGNLNQPQHF
16 TRBV14 CASSQQRLSYNSPLHF
15 TRBV19 CASKTQSSANEKLFF
16 TRBV7-6 CASSLEGPGLNTEAFF
16 TRBV5-1 CASSLTLQGAQETQYF
15 TRBV5-1 CASSDTGGPTDTQYF
16 TRBV18 CASSPPGRGRDTEAFF
14 TRBV29-1 CSVGEAGSGNTIYF
15 TRBV5-8 CASSLAGTANEKLFF
16 TRBV7-2 CASSLDGAGNASPLHF
13 TRBV6-5 CASSYDREVGYTF
18 TRBV2 CASGTDRHRGLNTGELFF
12 TRBV10-2 CASGTAGNTIYF
16 TRBV5-6 CASNQFTGKSGNTIYF
17 TRBV11-2 CARRSLVRGGKEYEQYF
13 TRBV27 CASSIQVNTEAFF
16 TRBV18 CASSSWTGPEDNEQFF
15 TRBV5-1 CASSLIGGGQETQYF
13 TRBV18 CASSPGQVYGYTF
13 TRBV2 CASRRTGEEPQHF
15 TRBV29-1 CSVATGVESGNTIYF
14 TRBV3-1/TRBV3-2 CASSIQGNNSPLHF
14 TRBV2 CASRALGVNTEAFF
12 TRBV12-3/TRBV12-4 CASSLSRGEQFF
14 TRBV4-1 CASSQPRLASPQYF
17 TRBV19 CASSPGTTVRAKNIQYF
15 TRBV28 CASSLEAGALRGYTF
16 TRBV6-5 CASSSLGGDFTDTQYF
15 TRBV27 CASSRTPQGNYGYTF
15 TRBV6-1 CASSELRGAEDTQYF
13 TRBV11-2 CASTTGWTGELFF
14 TRBV10-2 CASRGGIGNEKLFF
16 TRBV7-7 CASSLAWGPPYNEQFF
14 TRBV5-1 CASTPGTDSYGYTF